This T cell receptor beta chain stems from a study of blood T cell repertoires in COVID-19. As for the study in general: PBMCs, B-cell-depleted T cells, or T cells provided the cDNA or gDNA that made up the material.

The V gene lost 2 bases and the J gene lost 1 base, with 12 bases spanning the gap. Germline CDR1 is SEHNR and CDR2 is FQNEAQ (reference sequence). The CDR3 has 16 amino acids. Authors' methods: From reference gene primer amplification, estimates of nucleated cell counts were derived. The protocol was immunoSEQ multiplex PCR, while the TCRdb copy is restricted to in-frame clones and leaves out a portion. Clone size and the V and J calls come from that table; the DNA yielded D and trimming. The table has 50,000 or so clones, roughly four fifths seen once; the top ten hold roughly 7.7%. The sequenced sample consisted of peripheral blood. This TCR derives from a man aged 40-49 years with acute or convalescent COVID-19. This chain connects TRBV7-9 to TRBJ1-3; D gene uncertain. CDR3 sequence reads: CASSLSYGTSGNTIYF. CDR3 nucleotide sequence: TGTGCCAGCAGCTTATCCTACGGTACGTCTGGAAACACCATATATTTT. The entire variable domain, with the rest obtained from reference TRBV7-9 and TRBJ1-3, is as follows: DTGVSQNPRHKITKRGQNVTFRCDPISEHNRLYWYRQTLGQGPEFLTYFQNEAQLEKSRLLSDRFSAERPKGSFSTLEIQRTEQGDSAMYLCASSLSYGTSGNTIYFGEGSWLTVV.